This T cell receptor (beta chain) appears in the sequencing data of a study of T cell repertoires in cytomegalovirus infection. At the level of the study: Both CMV infection and a matching HLA type were indicated by public TCR beta signatures.

MiXCR was run by TCRdb on the reads, yielding one entry per CDR3 protein. The sample holds 55,000 to 70,000 distinct CDR3 sequences, 22% seen once. This clonotype occurred many times. Its antigen is not identified. The study, taken as a whole, reports: Predominance within the ex vivo response was attributable to HLA-C-restricted CMV-specific TCR beta clonotypes. Carriers of CMV plus the relevant HLA were identified by cumulative public TCR beta family frequency.

The specimen sequenced was PBMCs, sequenced either directly or after in vitro stimulation (not recorded which). The clonotype originates from a human donor in good health (CMV status not recorded). Some clones in this sample may be carry-over from other donors' samples.

CDR3 in DNA: TGTGCCAGCAGTCGAGACAGGAACACTGAAGCTTTCTTT. It encodes CASSRDRNTEAFF. J is TRBJ1-1 and V is TRBV7-2, with D perhaps matching TRBD1 (5 bases). Germline lookup yields CDR1 SGHTA and CDR2 FQGNSA. The CDR3 contains 13 residues. Trimming left V 6 bases short and J 1 base short, with 9 bases between.